This TCR beta chain was documented in a study of cytomegalovirus exposure and HLA in healthy donors. Study-level results: A few chains tied to CMV proved CMV antigen-specific in vitro.

PCR used 60 Vbeta primers and 13 Jbeta primers. TCRdb's copy holds only in-frame clones and misses some; the assay was immunoSEQ multiplex PCR. The sample holds under 110,000 clones; more than 60% are singletons and the top ten take roughly 6%. In its sample, this clone was seen a few times. The antigen remains unidentified. V was pared by 4 bases and J by 0 bases, with 15 bases of the junction left unmatched. The CDR3 covers 21 residues. Germline values: CDR1 LGHNA, CDR2 YNFKEQ. The rearrangement links TRBV4-2 to TRBJ2-1; TRBD2 matches at 13 bases. The origin of this receptor is a woman aged 50 to 65 in good health and CMV-seropositive. The sample was PBMCs. The CDR3 nucleotides read TGTGCCAGCAGCCGCCCCGATCCCGGGACTAGCGGGGTGAGCTCCTACAATGAGCAGTTCTTC. It codes for CASSRPDPGTSGVSSYNEQFF.